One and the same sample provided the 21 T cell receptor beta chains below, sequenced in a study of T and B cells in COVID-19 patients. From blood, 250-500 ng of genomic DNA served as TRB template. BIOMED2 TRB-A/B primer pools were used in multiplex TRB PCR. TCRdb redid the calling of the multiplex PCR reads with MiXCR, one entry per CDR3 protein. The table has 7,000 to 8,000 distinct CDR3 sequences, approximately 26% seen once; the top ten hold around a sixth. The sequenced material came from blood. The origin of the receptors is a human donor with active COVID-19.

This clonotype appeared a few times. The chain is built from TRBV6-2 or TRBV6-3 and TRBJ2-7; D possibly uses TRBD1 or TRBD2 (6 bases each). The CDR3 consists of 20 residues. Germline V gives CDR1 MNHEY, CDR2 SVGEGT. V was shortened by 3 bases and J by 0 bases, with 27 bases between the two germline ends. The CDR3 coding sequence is TGTGCCAGCAGTTATATTCTTCGACCCCATCTTCGGGGGCACTCCTACGAGCAGTACTTC. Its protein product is CASSYILRPHLRGHSYEQYF.

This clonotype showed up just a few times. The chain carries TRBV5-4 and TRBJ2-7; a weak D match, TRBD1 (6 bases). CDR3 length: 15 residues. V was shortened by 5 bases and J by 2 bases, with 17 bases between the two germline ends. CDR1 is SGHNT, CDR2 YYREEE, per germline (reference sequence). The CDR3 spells CASSLGQGTPYEQYF. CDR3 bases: TGTGCCAGCAGTCTAGGCCAGGGGACCCCCTACGAGCAGTACTTC. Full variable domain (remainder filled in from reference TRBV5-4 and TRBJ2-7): ETGVTQSPTHLIKTRGQQVTLRCSSQSGHNTVSWYQQALGQGPQFIFQYYREEENGRGNFPPRFSGLQFPNYSSELNVNALELDDSALYLCASSLGQGTPYEQYFGPGTRLTVT.

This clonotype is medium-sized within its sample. CDR3 coding DNA: TGTGCCAGTACCTTCGGACGGGGCTACGAGCAGTACTTC. Its translation: CASTFGRGYEQYF. The V and J genes are TRBV19 and TRBJ2-7; possibly TRBD2 for D (5 bases). V dropped 7 bases and J dropped 3 bases, with 13 bases sitting between them. CDR1 and CDR2 (germline): LNHDA, SQIVND (reference sequence). The CDR3 is 13 residues long.

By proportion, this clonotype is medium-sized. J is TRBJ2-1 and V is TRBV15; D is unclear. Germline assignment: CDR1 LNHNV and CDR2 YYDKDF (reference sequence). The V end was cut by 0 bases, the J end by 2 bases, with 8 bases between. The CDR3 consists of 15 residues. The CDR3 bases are TGTGCCACCAGCAGAGAAAATATACCCTACAATGAGCAGTTCTTC. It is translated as CATSRENIPYNEQFF.

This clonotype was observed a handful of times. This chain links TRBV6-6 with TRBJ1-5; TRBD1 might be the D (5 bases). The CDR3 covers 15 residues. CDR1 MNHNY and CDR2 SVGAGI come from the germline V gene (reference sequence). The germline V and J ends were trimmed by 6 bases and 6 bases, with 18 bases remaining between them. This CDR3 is CASRPLDTLGQPQHF. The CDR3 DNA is TGTGCCAGCAGGCCCCTGGACACCCTCGGTCAGCCCCAGCATTTT.

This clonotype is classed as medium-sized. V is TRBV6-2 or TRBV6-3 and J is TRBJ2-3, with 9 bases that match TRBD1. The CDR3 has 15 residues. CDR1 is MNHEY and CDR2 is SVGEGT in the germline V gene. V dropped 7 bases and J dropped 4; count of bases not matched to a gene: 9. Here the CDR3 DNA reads TGTGCCAGCACCGACAGGGGGTCTTGGGCAGATACGCAGTATTTT. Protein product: CASTDRGSWADTQYF.

The CDR3 spells CASSLDAYVTFF. The CDR3 DNA sequence: TGTGCCAGCAGCTTAGATGCATATGTAACTTTCTTT. The V and J genes are TRBV7-9 and TRBJ1-1; D is uncertain. CDR3 length: 12 residues. Germline V CDR1 and CDR2: SEHNR, FQNEAQ (reference sequence). Trimming pared 1 base from V and 12 bases from J, leaving 12 bases between.

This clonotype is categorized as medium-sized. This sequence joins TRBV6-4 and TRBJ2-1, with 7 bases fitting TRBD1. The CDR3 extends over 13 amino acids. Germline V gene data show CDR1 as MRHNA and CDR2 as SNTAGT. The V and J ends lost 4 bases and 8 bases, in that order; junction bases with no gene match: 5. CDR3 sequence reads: CASSGSDRDEQFF. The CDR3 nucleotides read TGTGCCAGCAGTGGGTCCGACAGGGATGAGCAGTTCTTC.

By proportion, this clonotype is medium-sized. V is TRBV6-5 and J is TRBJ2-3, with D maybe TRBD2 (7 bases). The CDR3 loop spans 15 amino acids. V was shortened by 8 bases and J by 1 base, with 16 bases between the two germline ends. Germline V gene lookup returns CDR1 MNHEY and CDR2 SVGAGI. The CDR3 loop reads CASVPGGRGTDTQYF. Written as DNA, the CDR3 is TGTGCCAGCGTACCCGGGGGGCGGGGCACAGATACGCAGTATTTT.

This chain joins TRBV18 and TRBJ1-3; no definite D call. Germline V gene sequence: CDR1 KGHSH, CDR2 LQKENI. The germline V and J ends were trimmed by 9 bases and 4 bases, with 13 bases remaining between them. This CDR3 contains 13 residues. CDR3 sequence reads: CARHRGCGNTIYF. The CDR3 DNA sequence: TGTGCCAGACACCGGGGTTGCGGAAACACCATATATTTT. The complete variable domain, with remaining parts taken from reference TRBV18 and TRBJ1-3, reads NAGVMQNPRHLVRRRGQEARLRCSPMKGHSHVYWYRQLPEEGLKFMVYLQKENIIDESGMPKERFSAEFPKEGPSILRIQQVVRGDSAAYFCARHRGCGNTIYFGEGSWLTVV.

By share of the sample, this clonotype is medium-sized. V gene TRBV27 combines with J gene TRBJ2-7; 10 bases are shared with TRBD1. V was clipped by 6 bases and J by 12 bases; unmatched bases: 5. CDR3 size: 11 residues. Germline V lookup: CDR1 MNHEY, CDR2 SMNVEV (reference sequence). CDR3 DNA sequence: TGTGCCAGCAGGGACAGGGGGGAGTGGTACTTC. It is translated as CASRDRGEWYF.

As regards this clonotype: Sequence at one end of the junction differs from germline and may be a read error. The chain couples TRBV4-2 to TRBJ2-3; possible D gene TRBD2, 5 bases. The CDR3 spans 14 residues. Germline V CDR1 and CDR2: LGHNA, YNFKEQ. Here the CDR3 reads CASSQALAPDTQYF. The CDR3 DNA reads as TGCGCCAGCAGCCAAGCGCTAGCTCCAGATACGCAGTATTTT.

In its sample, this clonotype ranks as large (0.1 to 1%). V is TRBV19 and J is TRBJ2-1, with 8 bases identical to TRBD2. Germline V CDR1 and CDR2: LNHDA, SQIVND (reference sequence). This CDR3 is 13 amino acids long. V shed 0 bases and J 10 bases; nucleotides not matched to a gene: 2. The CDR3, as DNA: TGTGCCAGTAGTATAGATATAGCGGGAGAGCAGTTCTTC. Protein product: CASSIDIAGEQFF.

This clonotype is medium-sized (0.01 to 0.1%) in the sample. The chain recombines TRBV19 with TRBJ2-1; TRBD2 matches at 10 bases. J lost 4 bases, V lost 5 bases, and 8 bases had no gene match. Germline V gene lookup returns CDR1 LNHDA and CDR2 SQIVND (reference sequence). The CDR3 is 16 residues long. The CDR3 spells CASSLGLAGVYNEQFF. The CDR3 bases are TGTGCCAGTAGTTTAGGGCTAGCGGGAGTTTACAATGAGCAGTTCTTC.

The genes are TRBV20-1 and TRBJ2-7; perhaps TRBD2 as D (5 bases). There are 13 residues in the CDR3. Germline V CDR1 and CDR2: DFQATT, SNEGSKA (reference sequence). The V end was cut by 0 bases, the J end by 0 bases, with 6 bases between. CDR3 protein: CSARETSSYEQYF. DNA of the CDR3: TGCAGTGCTAGAGAAACTAGCTCCTACGAGCAGTACTTC.

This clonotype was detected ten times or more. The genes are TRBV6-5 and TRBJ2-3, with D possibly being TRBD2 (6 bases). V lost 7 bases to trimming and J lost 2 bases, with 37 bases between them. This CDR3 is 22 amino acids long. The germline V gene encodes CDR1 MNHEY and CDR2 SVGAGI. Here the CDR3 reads CASIHPPPPAGHMWTSTDTQYF. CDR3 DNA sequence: TGTGCCAGCATTCACCCTCCCCCCCCCGCGGGGCACATGTGGACTTCCACAGATACGCAGTATTTT.

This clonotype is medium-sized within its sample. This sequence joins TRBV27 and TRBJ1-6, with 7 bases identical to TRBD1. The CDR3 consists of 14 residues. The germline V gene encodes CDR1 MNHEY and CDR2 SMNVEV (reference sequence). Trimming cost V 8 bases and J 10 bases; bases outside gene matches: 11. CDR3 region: CASGLRDRRSPLHF. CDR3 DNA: TGTGCCAGCGGCCTACGGGACAGACGATCACCCCTCCACTTT.

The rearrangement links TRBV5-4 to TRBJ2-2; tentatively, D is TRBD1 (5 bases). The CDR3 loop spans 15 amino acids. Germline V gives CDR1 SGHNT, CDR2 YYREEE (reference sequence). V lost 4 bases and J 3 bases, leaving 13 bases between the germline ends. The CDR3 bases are TGTGCCAGCAGCGCTTTAACAGGATACACCGGGGAGCTGTTTTTT. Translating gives CASSALTGYTGELFF.

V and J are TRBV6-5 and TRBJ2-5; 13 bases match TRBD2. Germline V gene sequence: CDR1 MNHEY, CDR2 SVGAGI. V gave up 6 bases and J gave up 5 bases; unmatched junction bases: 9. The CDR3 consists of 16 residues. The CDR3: CASSPGLAGLLETQYF. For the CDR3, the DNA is TGTGCCAGCAGCCCGGGACTAGCGGGGCTCCTGGAGACCCAGTACTTC.

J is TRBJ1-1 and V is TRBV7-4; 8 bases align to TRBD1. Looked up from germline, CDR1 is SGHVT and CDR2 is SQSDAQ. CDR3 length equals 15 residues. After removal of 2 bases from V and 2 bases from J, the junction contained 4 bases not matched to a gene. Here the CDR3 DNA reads TGTGCCAGCAGCTTACCAGGGGGCGGAAACACTGAAGCTTTCTTT. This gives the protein CASSLPGGGNTEAFF.

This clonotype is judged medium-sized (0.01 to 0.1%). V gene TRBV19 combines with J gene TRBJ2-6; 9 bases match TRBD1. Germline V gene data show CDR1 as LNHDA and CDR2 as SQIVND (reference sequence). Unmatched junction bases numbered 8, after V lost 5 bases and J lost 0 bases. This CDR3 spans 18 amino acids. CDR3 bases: TGTGCCAGTAGTCCATCCGGGACAGGGCTCTCTGGGGCCAACGTCCTGACTTTC. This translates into CASSPSGTGLSGANVLTF.